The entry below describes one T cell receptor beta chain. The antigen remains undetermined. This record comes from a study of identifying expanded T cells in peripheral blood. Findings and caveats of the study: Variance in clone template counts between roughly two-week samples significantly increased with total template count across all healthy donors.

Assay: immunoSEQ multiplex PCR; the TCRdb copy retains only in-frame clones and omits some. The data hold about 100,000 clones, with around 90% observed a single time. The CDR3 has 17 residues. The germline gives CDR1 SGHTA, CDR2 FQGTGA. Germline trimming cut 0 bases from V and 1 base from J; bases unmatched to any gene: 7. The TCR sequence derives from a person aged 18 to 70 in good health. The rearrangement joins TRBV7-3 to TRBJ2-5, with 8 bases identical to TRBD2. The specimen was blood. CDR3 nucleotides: TGTGCCAGCAGCTTAACGGCCCCTAGCGGGCCCCAAGAGACCCAGTACTTC. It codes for CASSLTAPSGPQETQYF.